What follows are 20 T cell receptor beta chains derived from one specimen sequenced in a study of T cell responses to AZD1222 COVID-19 vaccine. Using immunoSEQ multiplex PCR, the repertoire was profiled, and TCRdb retains in-frame clones only, with some absent. The repertoire holds about 120,000 clones, with roughly 92% as singletons. The sample was peripheral blood, taken on day 0 of AZD1222 vaccination. These receptor sequences come from an adult in good health.

The chain links TRBV7-2 to TRBJ2-7; maybe TRBD2 (5 bases). This CDR3 has 15 residues. Germline-derived CDR1 and CDR2 are SGHTA and FQGNSA. V was clipped by 0 bases and J by 2 bases, with 11 bases between them. The CDR3 region is CASSLAPGWTYEQYV. The DNA for the CDR3 is TGTGCCAGCAGCTTAGCCCCGGGATGGACCTACGAGCAGTACGTC.

This clone was observed once. V usage is TRBV11-2 and J usage is TRBJ1-1, with TRBD1 as a possible D gene (5 bases). Trimming shortened V by 6 bases and J by 1 base, and 9 bases separated the two germline ends. The CDR3 covers 13 residues. Germline CDR1 SGHAT, CDR2 FQNNGV. CDR3 coding DNA: TGTGCCAGCAGTTTGGGACCGAACACTGAAGCTTTCTTT. Protein: CASSLGPNTEAFF.

This clone was seen only once. In nucleotides, the CDR3 is TGTGCCTGGATAGCGGGAGGCAATGAGCAGTTCTTC. Translating it yields CAWIAGGNEQFF. V is TRBV30 and J is TRBJ2-1, with 10 bases fitting TRBD2. CDR3 size: 12 residues. J lost 6 bases, V lost 4 bases, and 0 bases had no gene match. Germline assignment: CDR1 GTSNPN and CDR2 SVGIG (reference sequence). Full variable domain (rest looked up from reference TRBV30 and TRBJ2-1): SQTIHQWPATLVQPVGSPLSLECTVEGTSNPNLYWYRQAAGRGLQLLFYSVGIGQISSEVPQNLSASRPQDRQFILSSKKLLLSDSGFYLCAWIAGGNEQFFGPGTRLTVL.

The chain couples TRBV24-1 to TRBJ1-5, with 9 bases aligning to TRBD1. CDR1 and CDR2 (germline): KGHDR, SFDVKD. V trimming: 4 bases; J trimming: 6 bases; junction bases outside the gene matches: 6. This CDR3 has 15 residues. In DNA form, the CDR3 reads TGTGCCACCAGTGAAGGGACAGGGAAGGCTCAGCCCCAGCATTTT. It translates to CATSEGTGKAQPQHF.

This clone came up once. The chain joins TRBV27 to TRBJ2-3; D is perhaps TRBD2 (5 bases). This CDR3 comprises 15 residues. The germline CDR1 and CDR2 sequences are MNHEY and SMNVEV (reference sequence). The ends were cut back, 6 bases at V and 0 bases at J, with 13 bases in the middle. The CDR3 region is CASSWQLVSTDTQYF. For the CDR3, the DNA is TGTGCCAGCAGCTGGCAACTAGTGAGCACAGATACGCAGTATTTT.

The rearrangement links TRBV6-2 or TRBV6-3 to TRBJ2-3, with 7 bases matching TRBD2. The germline V gene encodes CDR1 MNHEY and CDR2 SVGEGT. V shed 5 bases, J shed 5 bases, and the junction held 10 bases outside the gene matches. CDR3 length: 15 residues. The CDR3: CASSPLGEGQDTQYF. DNA of the CDR3: TGTGCCAGCAGTCCCTTGGGGGAGGGCCAAGATACGCAGTATTTT.

This chain uses TRBV6-2 or TRBV6-3 with TRBJ2-5; D may be TRBD1 (6 bases). The germline gives CDR1 MNHEY, CDR2 SVGEGT. V was cut by 2 bases and J by 2 bases, with 12 bases left in between. There are 15 residues in the CDR3. The CDR3 DNA follows: TGTGCCAGCAGTTACCAGACAGGTTCACAAGAGACCCAGTACTTC. Encoded protein: CASSYQTGSQETQYF.

V usage is TRBV7-8 and J usage is TRBJ2-7, with D perhaps matching TRBD2 (6 bases). The CDR3 covers 14 residues. Germline CDR1 SGHVS, CDR2 FQNEAQ. V was pared by 4 bases and J by 3 bases, with 13 bases between. CDR3 residues: CASSSFGGSYEQYF. CDR3 nucleotides: TGTGCCAGCAGCTCCTTCGGGGGAAGCTACGAGCAGTACTTC.

The chain carries TRBV5-1 and TRBJ1-2; 8 bases are a match to TRBD1. Looked up from germline, CDR1 is SGHRS and CDR2 is YFSETQ. V was pared by 5 bases and J by 5 bases, with 5 bases of the junction left unmatched. The CDR3 contains 13 residues. The CDR3 nucleotides read TGCGCCAGCAGTCAGACAGGGGTATATGGCTACACCTTC. It specifies CASSQTGVYGYTF.

The V and J genes are TRBV5-1 and TRBJ2-7, with a tentative D call TRBD2 (7 bases). There are 17 residues in the CDR3. Per germline, CDR1 SGHRS and CDR2 YFSETQ. V gave up 0 bases and J gave up 5 bases, with 21 bases separating them. DNA for the CDR3: TGCGCCAGCAGCTTGGTCTTGGGGGCAGGGGAGGGAGACGAGCAGTACTTC. This encodes CASSLVLGAGEGDEQYF. The variable domain in full, with the rest retrieved from reference TRBV5-1 and TRBJ2-7, is KAGVTQTPRYLIKTRGQQVTLSCSPISGHRSVSWYQQTPGQGLQFLFEYFSETQRNKGNFPGRFSGRQFSNSRSEMNVSTLELGDSALYLCASSLVLGAGEGDEQYFGPGTRLTVT.

The gene calls are TRBV2 and TRBJ2-1; D perhaps matches TRBD2 (6 bases). Trimming left V 3 bases short and J 5 bases short, with 14 bases between. CDR1 is SNHLY and CDR2 is FYNNEI in the germline V gene. CDR3 length: 15 amino acids. CDR3 nucleotide sequence: TGTGCCAGCAGTGAGTTTAGCGGAACTCACAATGAGCAGTTCTTC. It specifies CASSEFSGTHNEQFF.

The table lists this clone with a count of one. The V gene is TRBV30, the J gene TRBJ1-4; unclear D gene. Between the trimmed V and J ends, which lost 0 bases and 1 base, there was a span of 0 bases. The CDR3 has 12 residues. CDR1 is GTSNPN and CDR2 is SVGIG in the germline V gene (reference sequence). The CDR3: CAWSVTNEKLFF. CDR3 DNA: TGTGCCTGGAGTGTAACTAATGAAAAACTGTTTTTT.

The chain couples TRBV3-1 (or the pseudogene TRBV3-2) to TRBJ2-7, with D tentatively TRBD2 (5 bases). V shed 1 base and J shed 7 bases, with 23 bases lying between them. From germline, CDR1 is LGHDT and CDR2 YNNKEL (reference sequence). This CDR3 has 17 amino acids. Written as DNA, the CDR3 is TGTGCCAGCAGCCAAGGTAATCTGGACGACGCCTGGGAGGAGCAGTACTTC. This encodes CASSQGNLDDAWEEQYF.

The chain joins TRBV9 to TRBJ1-1; D is unclear. Germline CDR1 reads SGDLS; CDR2 reads YYNGEE. Between the trimmed V and J ends, which lost 1 base and 1 base, there was a span of 5 bases. The CDR3 totals 13 residues. CDR3 region: CASSVSQNTEAFF. CDR3 in DNA: TGTGCCAGCAGCGTAAGTCAGAACACTGAAGCTTTCTTT. Drawing the rest from reference TRBV9 and TRBJ1-1, the complete variable domain is DSGVTQTPKHLITATGQRVTLRCSPRSGDLSVYWYQQSLDQGLQFLIQYYNGEERAKGNILERFSAQQFPDLHSELNLSSLELGDSALYFCASSVSQNTEAFFGQGTRLTVV.

This rearrangement joins TRBV3-1 (or the pseudogene TRBV3-2) to TRBJ2-7; 7 nucleotides align to TRBD2. After removal of 4 bases from V and 2 bases from J, the junction contained 5 bases not matched to a gene. CDR3 length: 14 amino acids. Germline V gene data show CDR1 as LGHDT and CDR2 as YNNKEL (reference sequence). CDR3 protein: CASSPTSRPYEQYF. CDR3 DNA sequence: TGTGCCAGCAGCCCGACTAGCAGGCCCTACGAGCAGTACTTC.

The V and J genes are TRBV7-9 and TRBJ2-7, with a tentative D call TRBD2 (5 bases). V lost 4 bases, J lost 2 bases, and 12 bases lay in between. This CDR3 has 14 amino acids. The germline CDR1 and CDR2 sequences are SEHNR and FQNEAQ (reference sequence). The CDR3 is CASSSRGLAYEQYF. DNA for the CDR3: TGTGCCAGCAGCTCTAGAGGACTCGCCTACGAGCAGTACTTC.

This chain connects TRBV19 to TRBJ1-1, with D unresolved. Germline V gene data show CDR1 as LNHDA and CDR2 as SQIVND (reference sequence). V lost 0 bases, J lost 8 bases, and 19 bases lay in between. This CDR3 has 16 residues. CDR3 sequence: CASSIDPPYSRAEAFF. In DNA, the CDR3 is TGTGCCAGTAGTATAGATCCTCCCTACTCAAGGGCCGAAGCTTTCTTT.

The chain combines TRBV9 with TRBJ2-5; D may be TRBD1 (5 bases). Germline lookup yields CDR1 SGDLS and CDR2 YYNGEE. Deletions cut 0 bases from V and 2 bases from J, with 5 bases between. CDR3 size: 13 residues. CDR3: CASSVGQQETQYF. CDR3 DNA: TGTGCCAGCAGCGTAGGACAGCAAGAGACCCAGTACTTC.

The genes are TRBV6-5 and TRBJ2-7; TRBD2 matches at 7 bases. J was trimmed by 2 bases and V by 7 bases; bases with no gene match: 8. Germline V gene sequence: CDR1 MNHEY, CDR2 SVGAGI. The length of the CDR3 is 14 residues. The CDR3 region has the DNA TGTGCCAGCACGAGGGACTACGAGACCTACGAGCAGTACTTC. This sequence encodes CASTRDYETYEQYF.

Written as DNA, the CDR3 is TGTGCCAGCAGCGAAACGGGGCAGGGGAATTCACCCCTCCACTTT. Translation gives CASSETGQGNSPLHF. This chain joins TRBV7-3 and TRBJ1-6; D may be TRBD1 (6 bases). The CDR3 spans 15 residues. Germline V lookup: CDR1 SGHTA, CDR2 FQGTGA. V lost 5 bases to trimming and J lost 7 bases, with 15 bases between them.